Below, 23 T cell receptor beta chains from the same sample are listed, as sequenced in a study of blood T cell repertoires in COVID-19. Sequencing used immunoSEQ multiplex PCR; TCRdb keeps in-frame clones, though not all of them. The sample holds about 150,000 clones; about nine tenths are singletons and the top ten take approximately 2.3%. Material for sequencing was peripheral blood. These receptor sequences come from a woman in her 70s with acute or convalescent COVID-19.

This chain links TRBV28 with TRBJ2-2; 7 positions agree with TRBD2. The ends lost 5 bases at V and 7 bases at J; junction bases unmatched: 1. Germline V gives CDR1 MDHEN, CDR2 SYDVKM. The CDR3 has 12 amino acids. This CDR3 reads CASSRGDGELFF. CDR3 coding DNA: TGTGCCAGCAGTCGGGGGGACGGGGAGCTGTTTTTT.

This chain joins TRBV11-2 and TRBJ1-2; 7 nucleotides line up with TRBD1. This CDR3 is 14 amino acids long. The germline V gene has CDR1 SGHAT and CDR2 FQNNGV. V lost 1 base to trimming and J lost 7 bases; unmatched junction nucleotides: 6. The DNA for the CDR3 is TGTGCCAGCAGCTTAGTGAGGGGGCGCTCTGGCTACACCTTC. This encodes CASSLVRGRSGYTF.

The CDR3 coding sequence is TGTGCCAGCAGTTATTCTTTCGGGGCCTACGAGCAGTACTTC. Amino acid sequence: CASSYSFGAYEQYF. V usage is TRBV6-2 or TRBV6-3 and J usage is TRBJ2-7; a possible D gene is TRBD2 (5 bases). The CDR3 runs 14 residues. V was pared by 3 bases and J by 2 bases, with 11 bases between. Germline loops: CDR1 MNHEY, CDR2 SVGEGT.

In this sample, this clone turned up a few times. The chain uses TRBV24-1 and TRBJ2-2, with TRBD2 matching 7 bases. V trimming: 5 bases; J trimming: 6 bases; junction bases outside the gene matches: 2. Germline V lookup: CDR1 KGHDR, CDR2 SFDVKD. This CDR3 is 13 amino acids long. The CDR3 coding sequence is TGTGCCACCAGTGTGGGAGGGGCCGGGGAGCTGTTTTTT. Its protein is CATSVGGAGELFF.

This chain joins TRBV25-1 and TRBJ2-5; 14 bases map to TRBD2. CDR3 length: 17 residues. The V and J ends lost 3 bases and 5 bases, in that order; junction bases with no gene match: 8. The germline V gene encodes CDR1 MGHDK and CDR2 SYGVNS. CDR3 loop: CASSDPGTSGGTETQYF. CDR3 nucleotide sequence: TGTGCCAGCAGTGACCCCGGGACTAGCGGGGGTACGGAGACCCAGTACTTC. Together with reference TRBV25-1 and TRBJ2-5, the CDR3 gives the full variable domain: EADIYQTPRYLVIGTGKKITLECSQTMGHDKMYWYQQDPGMELHLIHYSYGVNSTEKGDLSSESTVSRIRTEHFPLTLESARPSHTSQYLCASSDPGTSGGTETQYFGPGTRLLVL.

The CDR3 loop is CASSEGQGQGNTIYF. The CDR3 DNA is TGTGCCAGCTCAGAGGGACAGGGCCAAGGAAACACCATATATTTT. The chain joins TRBV18 to TRBJ1-3; 9 bases line up with TRBD1. The CDR3 runs to 15 residues. V lost 5 bases and J lost 4; bases outside the gene matches: 6. Germline CDR1 is KGHSH and CDR2 is LQKENI.

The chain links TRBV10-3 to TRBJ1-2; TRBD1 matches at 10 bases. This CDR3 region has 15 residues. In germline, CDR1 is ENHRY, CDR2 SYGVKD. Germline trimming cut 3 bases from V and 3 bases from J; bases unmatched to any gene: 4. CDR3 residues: CAISEPGQGYYGYTF. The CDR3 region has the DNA TGTGCCATCAGTGAACCGGGACAGGGGTACTATGGCTACACCTTC.

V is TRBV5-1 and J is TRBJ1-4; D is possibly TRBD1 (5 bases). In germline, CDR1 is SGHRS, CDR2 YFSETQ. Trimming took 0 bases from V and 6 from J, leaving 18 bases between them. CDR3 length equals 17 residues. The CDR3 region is CASSLEARQGGHEKLFF. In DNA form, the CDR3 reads TGCGCCAGCAGCTTGGAGGCGAGGCAGGGAGGGCATGAAAAACTGTTTTTT.

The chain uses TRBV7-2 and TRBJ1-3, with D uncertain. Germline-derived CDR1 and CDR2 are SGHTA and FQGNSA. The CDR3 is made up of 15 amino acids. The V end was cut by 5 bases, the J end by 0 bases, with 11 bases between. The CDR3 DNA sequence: TGTGCCAGCAGCCCTCTCGGGAGCTCTGGAAACACCATATATTTT. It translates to CASSPLGSSGNTIYF. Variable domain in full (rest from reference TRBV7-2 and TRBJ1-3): GAGVSQSPSNKVTEKGKDVELRCDPISGHTALYWYRQSLGQGLEFLIYFQGNSAPDKSGLPSDRFSAERTGGSVSTLTIQRTQQEDSAVYLCASSPLGSSGNTIYFGEGSWLTVV.

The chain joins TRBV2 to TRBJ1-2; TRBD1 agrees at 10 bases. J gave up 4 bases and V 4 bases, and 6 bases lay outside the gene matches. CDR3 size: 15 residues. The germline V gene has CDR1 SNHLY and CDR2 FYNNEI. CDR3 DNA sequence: TGTGCCAGCAGTGCGGGACAGGGGCAAGCCTATGGCTACACCTTC. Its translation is CASSAGQGQAYGYTF.

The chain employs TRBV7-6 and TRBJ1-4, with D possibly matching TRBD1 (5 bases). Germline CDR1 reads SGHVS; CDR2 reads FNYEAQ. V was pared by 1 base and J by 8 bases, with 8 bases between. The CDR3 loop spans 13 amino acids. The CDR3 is CASSLGGAEKLFF. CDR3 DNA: TGTGCCAGCAGCTTAGGGGGCGCCGAAAAACTGTTTTTT.

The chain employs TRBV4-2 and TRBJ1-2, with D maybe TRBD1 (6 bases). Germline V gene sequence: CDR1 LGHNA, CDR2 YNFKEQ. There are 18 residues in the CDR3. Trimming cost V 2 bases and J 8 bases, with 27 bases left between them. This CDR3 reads CASSQPGVGTGSSGGYTF. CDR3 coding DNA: TGTGCCAGCAGCCAACCCGGGGTCGGCACAGGGTCCAGCGGCGGCTACACCTTC.

The CDR3 is CASSETGYYGYTF. CDR3 bases: TGTGCCAGCAGCGAGACAGGCTACTATGGCTACACCTTC. The genes are TRBV9 and TRBJ1-2, with TRBD1 as a possible D gene (6 bases). The germline gives CDR1 SGDLS, CDR2 YYNGEE. The CDR3 covers 13 residues. V was pared by 3 bases and J by 3 bases, with 9 bases between.

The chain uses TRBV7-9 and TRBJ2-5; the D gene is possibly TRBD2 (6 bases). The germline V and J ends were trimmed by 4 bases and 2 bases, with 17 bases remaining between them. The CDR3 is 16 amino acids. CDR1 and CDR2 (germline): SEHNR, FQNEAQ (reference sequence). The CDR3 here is CASSSPRGKVQETQYF. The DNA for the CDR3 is TGTGCCAGCAGCTCCCCCCGCGGGAAGGTACAAGAGACCCAGTACTTC.

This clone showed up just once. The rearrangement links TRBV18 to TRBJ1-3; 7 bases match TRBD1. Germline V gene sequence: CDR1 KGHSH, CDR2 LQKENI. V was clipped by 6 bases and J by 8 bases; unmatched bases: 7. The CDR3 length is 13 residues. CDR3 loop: CASSPSRGDTIYF. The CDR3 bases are TGTGCCAGCTCCCCCAGCAGGGGGGACACCATATATTTT.

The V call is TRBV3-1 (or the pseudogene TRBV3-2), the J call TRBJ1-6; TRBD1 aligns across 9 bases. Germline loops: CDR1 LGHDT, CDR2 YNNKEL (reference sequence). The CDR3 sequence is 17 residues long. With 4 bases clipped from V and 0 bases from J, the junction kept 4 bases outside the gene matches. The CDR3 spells CASSRDRVSSYNSPLHF. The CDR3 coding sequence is TGTGCCAGCAGCCGGGACAGGGTGAGCTCCTATAATTCACCCCTCCACTTT.

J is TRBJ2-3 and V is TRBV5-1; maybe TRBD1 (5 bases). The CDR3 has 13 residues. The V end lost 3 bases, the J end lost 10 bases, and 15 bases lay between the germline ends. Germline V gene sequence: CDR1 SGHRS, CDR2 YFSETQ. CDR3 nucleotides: TGCGCCAGCAGCTCCCCGGGCTCCAGGGCGCAGTATTTT. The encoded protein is CASSSPGSRAQYF.

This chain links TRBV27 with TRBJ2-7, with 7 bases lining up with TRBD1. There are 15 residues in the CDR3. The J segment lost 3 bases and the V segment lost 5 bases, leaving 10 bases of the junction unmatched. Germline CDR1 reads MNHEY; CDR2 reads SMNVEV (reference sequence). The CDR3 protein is CASSVQGTPLYEQYF. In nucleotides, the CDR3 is TGTGCCAGCAGTGTACAGGGGACCCCTCTCTACGAGCAGTACTTC.

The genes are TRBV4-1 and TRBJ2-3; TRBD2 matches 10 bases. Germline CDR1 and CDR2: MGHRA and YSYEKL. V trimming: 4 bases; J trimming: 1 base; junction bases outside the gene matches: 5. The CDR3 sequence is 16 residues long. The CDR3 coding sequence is TGCGCCAGCAGCCGGATAGCGGGGGGAGGCACAGATACGCAGTATTTT. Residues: CASSRIAGGGTDTQYF.

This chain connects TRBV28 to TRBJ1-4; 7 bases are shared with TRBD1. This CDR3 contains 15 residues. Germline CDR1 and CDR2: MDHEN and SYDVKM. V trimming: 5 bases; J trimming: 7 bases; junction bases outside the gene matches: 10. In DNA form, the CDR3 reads TGTGCCAGCAGTGTCCGACAGGGAACACTTGAAAAACTGTTTTTT. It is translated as CASSVRQGTLEKLFF. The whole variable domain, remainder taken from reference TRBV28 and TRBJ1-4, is DVKVTQSSRYLVKRTGEKVFLECVQDMDHENMFWYRQDPGLGLRLIYFSYDVKMKEKGDIPEGYSVSREKKERFSLILESASTNQTSMYLCASSVRQGTLEKLFFGSGTQLSVL.

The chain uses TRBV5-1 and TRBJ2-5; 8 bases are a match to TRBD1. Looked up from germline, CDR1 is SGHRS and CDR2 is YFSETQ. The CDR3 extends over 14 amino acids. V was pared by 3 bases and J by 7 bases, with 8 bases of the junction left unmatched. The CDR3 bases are TGCGCCAGCAGCTCCGCTTCAGGGGGCGCGACCCAGTACTTC. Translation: CASSSASGGATQYF.

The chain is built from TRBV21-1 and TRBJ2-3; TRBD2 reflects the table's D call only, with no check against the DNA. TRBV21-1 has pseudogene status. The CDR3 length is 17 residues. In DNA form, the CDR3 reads TGTGCCAGCGGCCGCGGGTTGCCCGTGGTTGTCAGTCATACGCAGTATTTT. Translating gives CASGRGLPVVVSHTQYF.

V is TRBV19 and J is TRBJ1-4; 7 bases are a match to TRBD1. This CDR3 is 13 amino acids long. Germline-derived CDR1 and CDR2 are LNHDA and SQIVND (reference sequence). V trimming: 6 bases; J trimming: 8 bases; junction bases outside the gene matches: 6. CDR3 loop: CASSQNRGEKLFF. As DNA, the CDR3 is TGTGCCAGTAGCCAGAACAGGGGCGAAAAACTGTTTTTT.